This T cell receptor beta chain is drawn from a study of blood T cell repertoires in COVID-19. CDR1 is KGHSH and CDR2 is LQKENI in the germline V gene. The CDR3 runs to 16 residues. The V and J ends lost 6 bases and 3 bases, in that order; junction bases with no gene match: 10. This table comes from immunoSEQ multiplex PCR, and its TCRdb copy is limited to in-frame clones, with some not included. Of about 200,000 clones listed, about 86% are singletons. This chain links TRBV18 with TRBJ1-1, with TRBD1 matching 10 bases. This clonotype was sampled from a man aged 60 to 75 who had recovered from COVID-19. Sequenced: peripheral blood. The CDR3 protein is CASSRTGGMVDTEAFF. The CDR3 DNA follows: TGTGCCAGCTCGCGGACAGGGGGAATGGTAGACACTGAAGCTTTCTTT.